The next 18 T cell receptor beta chains were all read from a single sample in a study of cytomegalovirus exposure and HLA in healthy donors. PCR primers comprised 60 Vbeta and 13 Jbeta primers. The repertoire was sequenced with immunoSEQ multiplex PCR; TCRdb's copy has only in-frame clones and lacks some. The repertoire holds just under 250,000 clones, with roughly 87% as singletons. The sample taken for sequencing was PBMCs. The receptor set was obtained from a woman aged 40 to 49 in good health and CMV-seropositive.

The chain employs TRBV5-1 and TRBJ1-1; D is unresolved. The ends were cut back, 0 bases at V and 4 bases at J, with 10 bases in the middle. This CDR3 spans 14 amino acids. CDR1 and CDR2 (germline): SGHRS, YFSETQ. For the CDR3, the DNA is TGCGCCAGCAGCTTGGGCGGCTCTATCACTGAAGCTTTCTTT. This sequence encodes CASSLGGSITEAFF.

About this clone: Germline is not matched at one junction end, which may reflect a read error. The CDR3 loop is CASSIVTTGTSAYEQCF. The CDR3 region has the DNA TGTGCCAGTAGTATAGTTACGACCGGGACTAGCGCCTACGAGCAGTGCTTC. This chain joins TRBV19 and TRBJ2-7; 10 nucleotides match TRBD2. CDR1 LNHDA and CDR2 SQIVND come from the germline V gene (reference sequence). The CDR3 sequence is 17 residues long.

V is TRBV7-3 and J is TRBJ2-3; weak D call: TRBD1 (5 bases). Germline V gene lookup returns CDR1 SGHTA and CDR2 FQGTGA. Between the trimmed V and J ends, which lost 2 bases and 1 base, there was a span of 13 bases. CDR3 length equals 16 residues. This CDR3 reads CASSLDGIGGTDTQYF. Written as DNA, the CDR3 is TGTGCCAGCAGCTTAGATGGGATAGGGGGCACAGATACGCAGTATTTT.

Regarding this clone: At one end the junction does not follow the germline gene, possibly because of a read error. The chain is built from TRBV7-9 and TRBJ1-5; D call uncertain. The CDR3 is 15 amino acids. Germline CDR1 reads SEHNR; CDR2 reads FQNEAQ (reference sequence). This CDR3 is CSSSLDFGSYQPQHF. As DNA, the CDR3 is TGTTCCAGCAGCCTAGATTTCGGGAGTTATCAGCCCCAGCATTTT.

This chain uses TRBV11-2 with TRBJ2-5, with 10 bases that match TRBD2. The CDR3 runs 14 residues. The germline gives CDR1 SGHAT, CDR2 FQNNGV. V lost 1 base to trimming and J lost 4 bases; unmatched junction nucleotides: 0. Here the CDR3 reads CASSLGLAGETQYF. The CDR3 nucleotides read TGTGCCAGCAGCTTAGGACTAGCGGGAGAGACCCAGTACTTC.

V and J are TRBV29-1 and TRBJ1-1, with D possibly being TRBD1 (6 bases). Germline V gene data show CDR1 as SQVTM and CDR2 as ANQGSEA. CDR3 size: 13 residues. V was trimmed by 6 bases and J by 5 bases, leaving 16 bases between them. CDR3 bases: TGCAGCGTCCTCACACAGGGCCGAACTGAAGCTTTCTTT. It translates to CSVLTQGRTEAFF. Variable domain in full (rest from reference TRBV29-1 and TRBJ1-1): SAVISQKPSRDICQRGTSLTIQCQVDSQVTMMFWYRQQPGQSLTLIATANQGSEATYESGFVIDKFPISRPNLTFSTLTVSNMSPEDSSIYLCSVLTQGRTEAFFGQGTRLTVV.

This clone has a single count. The V gene is TRBV4-1, the J gene TRBJ2-1, with 8 bases lining up with TRBD2. The CDR3 is 15 residues long. Germline V gene lookup returns CDR1 MGHRA and CDR2 YSYEKL. V lost 1 base to trimming and J lost 9 bases; unmatched junction nucleotides: 8. The CDR3 spells CASSQAGGTSVEQFF. In DNA, the CDR3 is TGCGCCAGCAGCCAAGCGGGGGGGACTTCCGTTGAGCAGTTCTTC.

This clone has more than one count but fewer than ten. This chain uses TRBV19 with TRBJ2-7, with D possibly TRBD1 on 6 matching bases. With 9 bases removed from V and 0 bases from J, the gap between germline ends came to 18 bases. The CDR3 is made up of 15 amino acids. Germline V lookup: CDR1 LNHDA, CDR2 SQIVND (reference sequence). For the CDR3, the DNA is TGTGCCAGCCGGAAAGGGACACTCGACTCCTACGAGCAGTACTTC. Its translation: CASRKGTLDSYEQYF. Full variable domain (remainder filled in from reference TRBV19 and TRBJ2-7): DGGITQSPKYLFRKEGQNVTLSCEQNLNHDAMYWYRQDPGQGLRLIYYSQIVNDFQKGDIAEGYSVSREKKESFPLTVTSAQKNPTAFYLCASRKGTLDSYEQYFGPGTRLTVT.

For the CDR3, the DNA is TGCGCCAGCAGCTTGGTGGGCGGGACAGTTTACGAGCAGTACTTC. This codes for CASSLVGGTVYEQYF. The gene calls are TRBV5-1 and TRBJ2-7; the D gene is possibly TRBD1 (7 bases). Germline lookup yields CDR1 SGHRS and CDR2 YFSETQ. V lost 0 bases and J 4 bases, leaving 14 bases between the germline ends. CDR3 size: 15 residues.

V usage is TRBV9 and J usage is TRBJ1-6; D unresolved. V lost 3 bases, J lost 7 bases, and 14 bases lay in between. CDR1 and CDR2 from the germline V gene are SGDLS and YYNGEE. There are 15 residues in the CDR3. The chain's CDR3 is CASSASSFINSPLHF. DNA for the CDR3: TGTGCCAGCAGCGCGTCGTCCTTTATAAATTCACCCCTCCACTTT.

This sequence joins TRBV19 and TRBJ2-5, with a weak D call TRBD1 (6 bases). The CDR3 consists of 14 residues. The germline V gene has CDR1 LNHDA and CDR2 SQIVND (reference sequence). V shed 4 bases and J shed 2 bases, with 11 bases lying between them. In nucleotides, the CDR3 is TGTGCCAGTAGTACTAACAGGGCACAAGAGACCCAGTACTTC. It translates to CASSTNRAQETQYF.

The rearrangement links TRBV19 to TRBJ1-5, with 9 nucleotides matching TRBD1. Losses at the gene ends were 2 bases for V and 0 bases for J; bases not matched to a gene: 2. From germline, CDR1 is LNHDA and CDR2 SQIVND (reference sequence). The CDR3 covers 16 residues. The CDR3 is CASSIRTGVSNQPQHF. The DNA of the CDR3 is TGTGCCAGTAGTATAAGGACAGGGGTTAGCAATCAGCCCCAGCATTTT.

This clone was seen a few times. The chain links TRBV6-5 to TRBJ1-4, with TRBD1 as a possible D gene (6 bases). CDR3 length: 15 residues. V lost 5 bases to trimming and J lost 3 bases, with 13 bases between them. CDR1 and CDR2 (germline): MNHEY, SVGAGI. As DNA, the CDR3 is TGTGCCAGCAGTGTCACAGGGTCGCCTAATGAAAAACTGTTTTTT. It is translated as CASSVTGSPNEKLFF.

The chain links TRBV10-1 to TRBJ2-7; TRBD1 matches 7 bases. CDR1 is WNHNN, CDR2 SYGVQD, per germline (reference sequence). V was clipped by 6 bases and J by 4 bases; unmatched bases: 12. This CDR3 is built from 15 residues. The CDR3 DNA reads as TGCGCCAGCAGAGCGAGCAGGGGGAAGCGATACGAGCAGTACTTC. Its translation: CASRASRGKRYEQYF.

This clone was seen only a few times. The chain carries TRBV7-9 and TRBJ2-5; D not resolved. Germline CDR1 reads SEHNR; CDR2 reads FQNEAQ (reference sequence). The CDR3 runs 16 residues. Trimming removed 3 bases from V and 1 base from J, with 15 bases in between. CDR3 sequence (DNA): TGTGCCAGCAGCTTTGGTAATTTGAGGATCCAAGAGACCCAGTACTTC. It is translated as CASSFGNLRIQETQYF.

This clone was detected only once. V is TRBV6-1 and J is TRBJ1-2, with 8 bases identical to TRBD1. The CDR3 totals 16 residues. Germline V lookup: CDR1 MNHNS, CDR2 SASEGT. The junction had 8 bases not matched to a gene; V was cut back by 3 bases and J by 2 bases. The CDR3 reads CASSDRGQTLNYGYTF. The CDR3, as DNA: TGTGCCAGCAGTGACAGGGGGCAAACGCTAAACTATGGCTACACCTTC.

This clone was seen only once. The chain links TRBV19 to TRBJ2-4; tentative D call: TRBD2 (6 bases). The V end lost 9 bases, the J end lost 8 bases, and 20 bases lay between the germline ends. The germline V gene has CDR1 LNHDA and CDR2 SQIVND (reference sequence). The CDR3 spans 14 residues. The CDR3 region has the DNA TGTGCCAGCGGGACTCCTCGGTTGTCAGACATTCAGTACTTC. The encoded protein is CASGTPRLSDIQYF. The complete variable domain, with remaining parts taken from reference TRBV19 and TRBJ2-4, reads DGGITQSPKYLFRKEGQNVTLSCEQNLNHDAMYWYRQDPGQGLRLIYYSQIVNDFQKGDIAEGYSVSREKKESFPLTVTSAQKNPTAFYLCASGTPRLSDIQYFGAGTRLSVL.

The J gene is TRBJ1-1, the V gene TRBV7-9; 9 bases match TRBD1. V gave up 4 bases and J gave up 4 bases; unmatched junction bases: 4. Germline CDR1 is SEHNR and CDR2 is FQNEAQ (reference sequence). This CDR3 contains 14 residues. The CDR3 sequence: CASSSTGGSTEAFF. CDR3 nucleotides: TGTGCCAGCAGCTCGACAGGGGGGAGCACTGAAGCTTTCTTT. The variable domain in full, with the rest retrieved from reference TRBV7-9 and TRBJ1-1, is DTGVSQNPRHKITKRGQNVTFRCDPISEHNRLYWYRQTLGQGPEFLTYFQNEAQLEKSRLLSDRFSAERPKGSFSTLEIQRTEQGDSAMYLCASSSTGGSTEAFFGQGTRLTVV.